Following are 28 T cell receptor beta chains from one sample sequenced in a study of shared clonotypes between healthy human individuals. CD8 cells regarded as naive lacked CD45RO, were positively chosen for CCR7, and omitted terminally differentiated effector memory CD45RA+ cells. Here immunoSEQ multiplex PCR was the method, and the copy in TCRdb shows in-frame clones only, minus some. The table shows about 590,000 clones, with roughly 95% occurring only once. The sequencing input was naive CD8+ T cells sorted from blood. All receptors derive from a woman in her 30s in good health.

This sequence joins TRBV7-8 and TRBJ2-7; 7 bases map to TRBD2. The CDR3 covers 15 residues. J gave up 2 bases and V 2 bases, and 6 bases lay outside the gene matches. The germline gives CDR1 SGHVS, CDR2 FQNEAQ. CDR3 residues: CASSLPRTRPYEQYF. CDR3 nucleotides: TGTGCCAGCAGCTTACCCCGGACTAGACCCTACGAGCAGTACTTC.

The table lists this clone with a count of one. Here the CDR3 reads CASSNRDPHNEQFF. CDR3 nucleotides: TGTGCCAGCTCCAACCGGGACCCACACAATGAGCAGTTCTTC. The gene calls are TRBV27 and TRBJ2-1; tentatively, D is TRBD1 or TRBD2 (5 bases each). Germline V lookup: CDR1 MNHEY, CDR2 SMNVEV (reference sequence). This CDR3 comprises 14 residues. V shed 8 bases and J shed 5 bases, with 16 bases lying between them.

The genes are TRBV7-9 and TRBJ2-7; D remains ambiguous. Germline V gives CDR1 SEHNR, CDR2 FQNEAQ (reference sequence). The CDR3 consists of 15 residues. The germline V and J ends were trimmed by 4 bases and 0 bases, with 13 bases remaining between them. The CDR3 is CASSSHRARSYEQYF. CDR3 bases: TGTGCCAGCAGCTCCCACAGAGCCCGCTCCTACGAGCAGTACTTC.

Note on this clone: A junction end diverges from the germline sequence, so it may reflect a read error. This sequence joins TRBV11-2 and TRBJ2-1, with D perhaps given as TRBD1 or TRBD2 (6 bases each). CDR3 length equals 15 residues. The germline CDR1 and CDR2 sequences are SGHAT and FQNNGV. The CDR3: CAGSFVGARRAEQFF. The CDR3, as DNA: TGTGCCGGCAGCTTCGTGGGGGCAAGGAGGGCTGAGCAGTTCTTC.

The chain couples TRBV5-1 to TRBJ2-7, with unresolved D. Trimming removed 0 bases from V and 4 bases from J, with 8 bases in between. Germline lookup yields CDR1 SGHRS and CDR2 YFSETQ. This CDR3 spans 13 amino acids. In nucleotides, the CDR3 is TGCGCCAGCAGCTTGGAGTCTCGTTACGAGCAGTACTTC. Its protein product is CASSLESRYEQYF.

The genes are TRBV7-6 and TRBJ2-1, with 10 bases aligning to TRBD2. CDR3 length: 17 residues. Germline CDR1 reads SGHVS; CDR2 reads FNYEAQ. Trimming removed 0 bases from V and 2 bases from J; junction bases left unmatched: 4. The CDR3 sequence is CASSLALSGGAYNEQFF. The CDR3, as DNA: TGTGCCAGCAGCTTAGCCCTCAGCGGGGGGGCCTACAATGAGCAGTTCTTC.

V gene TRBV7-9 combines with J gene TRBJ1-5; 8 bases fit TRBD1. After removal of 5 bases from V and 3 bases from J, the junction contained 6 bases not matched to a gene. The germline V gene encodes CDR1 SEHNR and CDR2 FQNEAQ (reference sequence). This CDR3 region has 15 residues. The CDR3 nucleotides read TGTGCCAGCAGCCCGACAGGGGAGGACAATCAGCCCCAGCATTTT. It specifies CASSPTGEDNQPQHF.

The chain combines TRBV2 with TRBJ1-1; 8 nucleotides line up with TRBD1. J was trimmed by 4 bases and V by 5 bases; bases with no gene match: 9. This CDR3 contains 15 residues. In germline, CDR1 is SNHLY, CDR2 FYNNEI. CDR3 sequence: CASSPLTGGGTEAFF. CDR3 nucleotides: TGTGCCAGCAGTCCACTAACAGGGGGAGGCACTGAAGCTTTCTTT. The whole variable domain, remainder taken from reference TRBV2 and TRBJ1-1, is EPEVTQTPSHQVTQMGQEVILRCVPISNHLYFYWYRQILGQKVEFLVSFYNNEISEKSEIFDDQFSVERPDGSNFTLKIRSTKLEDSAMYFCASSPLTGGGTEAFFGQGTRLTVV.

This chain links TRBV6-6 with TRBJ2-2; D uncertain. The V and J ends lost 5 bases and 8 bases respectively, with 6 bases between them. Germline CDR1 is MNHNY and CDR2 is SVGAGI (reference sequence). The CDR3 runs to 11 residues. The chain's CDR3 is CASSGPGELFF. CDR3 sequence (DNA): TGTGCCAGCAGTGGACCGGGGGAGCTGTTTTTT.

The genes are TRBV6-6 and TRBJ1-4; 7 nucleotides align to TRBD1. The CDR3 extends over 15 amino acids. Unmatched junction bases numbered 8, after V lost 2 bases and J lost 8 bases. Per the germline V gene, CDR1 is MNHNY and CDR2 is SVGAGI (reference sequence). CDR3 nucleotides: TGTGCCAGCAGTTACCCCACGGAGACAGGGGAAAAACTGTTTTTT. This sequence encodes CASSYPTETGEKLFF.

The chain couples TRBV5-6 to TRBJ2-5; TRBD2 aligns across 12 bases. The germline V gene has CDR1 SGHDT and CDR2 YYEEEE. This CDR3 region has 15 residues. The V and J ends lost 0 bases and 3 bases, in that order; junction bases with no gene match: 0. The CDR3 loop reads CASSLGLAGEETQYF. The CDR3 nucleotides are TGTGCCAGCAGCTTGGGACTAGCGGGAGAAGAGACCCAGTACTTC.

The chain has TRBV4-1 and TRBJ1-1, with D possibly matching TRBD1 (5 bases). The germline V gene encodes CDR1 MGHRA and CDR2 YSYEKL. This CDR3 comprises 14 residues. V was shortened by 1 base and J by 7 bases, with 13 bases between the two germline ends. In nucleotides, the CDR3 is TGCGCCAGCAGCCAAGGGGGGGGAACAGGTGAAGCTTTCTTT. Residues: CASSQGGGTGEAFF.

The chain combines TRBV10-3 with TRBJ2-2, with a tentative D call TRBD1 (6 bases). Germline V gene lookup returns CDR1 ENHRY and CDR2 SYGVKD. CDR3 length: 13 residues. Trimming left V 4 bases short and J 4 bases short, with 7 bases between. The CDR3 DNA reads as TGTGCCATCAGTGGAGGGGGCACCGGGGAGCTGTTTTTT. This gives the protein CAISGGGTGELFF.

J is TRBJ1-3 and V is TRBV7-3; D is uncertain. CDR3 length: 11 amino acids. Germline V gene sequence: CDR1 SGHTA, CDR2 FQGTGA. V lost 5 bases and J lost 7, with 6 bases in between. DNA of the CDR3: TGTGCCAGCAGCCCGGTGAACACCATATATTTT. It is translated as CASSPVNTIYF.

The V and J genes are TRBV28 and TRBJ2-7; D call uncertain. This CDR3 has 12 amino acids. Trimming removed 8 bases from V and 2 bases from J, with 10 bases in between. Germline V gives CDR1 MDHEN, CDR2 SYDVKM. The CDR3 DNA reads TGTGCCAGCGGTTATCGGCCCTACGAGCAGTACTTC. Protein sequence: CASGYRPYEQYF.

The chain carries TRBV7-9 and TRBJ1-2; D is perhaps TRBD1 (5 bases). Germline V gene lookup returns CDR1 SEHNR and CDR2 FQNEAQ (reference sequence). The CDR3 spans 16 residues. V lost 1 base, J lost 4 bases, and 16 bases lay in between. The DNA for the CDR3 is TGTGCCAGCAGCTTAGATGAAAGGGGACCGGTCTATGGCTACACCTTC. This translates into CASSLDERGPVYGYTF.

The chain carries TRBV4-1 and TRBJ1-4; 11 bases match TRBD1. Trimming at V came to 3 bases and at J to 8 bases, leaving 8 bases not matched to a gene. The CDR3 runs to 16 residues. The germline V gene encodes CDR1 MGHRA and CDR2 YSYEKL. The CDR3 DNA reads as TGCGCCAGCAGCCATCTTCCGGGACAGGGGGTCGAAAAACTGTTTTTT. Amino acids: CASSHLPGQGVEKLFF.

The V and J genes are TRBV4-2 and TRBJ2-5; no firm D call. CDR3 length: 11 amino acids. Trimming removed 5 bases at V and 1 base at J, with 2 bases between. Per the germline V gene, CDR1 is LGHNA and CDR2 is YNFKEQ. The CDR3 DNA follows: TGTGCCAGCAGCTCCCAAGAGACCCAGTACTTC. Translation: CASSSQETQYF.

As to this clone: This sample also contains other DNA sequences that code for the same CDR3. V usage is TRBV27 and J usage is TRBJ2-1; a weak D match, TRBD2 (6 bases). Per the germline V gene, CDR1 is MNHEY and CDR2 is SMNVEV (reference sequence). The length of the CDR3 is 14 residues. V gave up 2 bases and J gave up 1 base, with 6 bases separating them. The CDR3 loop reads CASSLAGSYNEQFF. CDR3 nucleotide sequence: TGTGCCAGCAGTTTAGCGGGATCCTACAATGAGCAGTTCTTC.

The V gene is TRBV19, the J gene TRBJ1-5; no reliable D call. Trimming pared 5 bases from V and 1 base from J, leaving 9 bases between. Looked up from germline, CDR1 is LNHDA and CDR2 is SQIVND (reference sequence). There are 14 residues in the CDR3. The CDR3 here is CASSPLHSNQPQHF. The CDR3 bases are TGTGCCAGTAGTCCCCTTCACAGCAATCAGCCCCAGCATTTT.

Only one count was recorded for this clone. Other nucleotide sequences from this sample produce the same CDR3. V and J are TRBV19 and TRBJ1-5; TRBD1 matches at 9 bases. Losses at the gene ends were 3 bases for V and 6 bases for J; bases not matched to a gene: 3. The CDR3 covers 14 residues. CDR1 is LNHDA, CDR2 SQIVND, per germline (reference sequence). In nucleotides, the CDR3 is TGTGCCAGTAGTATCGGACAGGGGTTTCAGCCCCAGCATTTT. It encodes CASSIGQGFQPQHF.

The chain is built from TRBV13 and TRBJ1-5; TRBD1 might be the D (6 bases). The CDR3 is 14 amino acids. The V end lost 5 bases, the J end lost 3 bases, and 11 bases lay between the germline ends. Germline V gene sequence: CDR1 PRHDT, CDR2 FYEKMQ (reference sequence). DNA of the CDR3: TGTGCCAGCAGCGAGGGACACTACAATCAGCCCCAGCATTTT. It is translated as CASSEGHYNQPQHF.

The chain uses TRBV14 and TRBJ2-7, with D possibly being TRBD1 or TRBD2 (5 bases each). The CDR3 is made up of 15 amino acids. The V and J ends lost 5 bases and 0 bases respectively, with 14 bases between them. Germline V CDR1 and CDR2: SGHDN, FVKESK. This chain's CDR3 is CASSGTGALSYEQYF. The DNA of the CDR3 is TGTGCCAGCAGCGGCACCGGGGCCCTCTCCTACGAGCAGTACTTC.

The V gene is TRBV27, the J gene TRBJ1-2, with D tentatively TRBD1 (5 bases). Per the germline V gene, CDR1 is MNHEY and CDR2 is SMNVEV (reference sequence). V shed 5 bases and J shed 8 bases, with 15 bases lying between them. The CDR3 contains 13 residues. In nucleotides, the CDR3 is TGTGCCAGCAGTCAGACAGTTACAGAGGGCTACACCTTC. Translation: CASSQTVTEGYTF.

This sequence joins TRBV6-1 and TRBJ1-4; unclear D gene. The length of the CDR3 is 19 residues. V was pared by 1 base and J by 0 bases, with 18 bases between. Germline CDR1 and CDR2: MNHNS and SASEGT. The CDR3 protein is CASSEGYFEVFATNEKLFF. CDR3 DNA sequence: TGTGCCAGCAGTGAAGGTTATTTTGAGGTCTTTGCAACTAATGAAAAACTGTTTTTT.

V and J are TRBV10-3 and TRBJ2-2, with TRBD1 matching 8 bases. The V gene's germline CDR1 is ENHRY and CDR2 SYGVKD. Trimming cost V 3 bases and J 3 bases; bases outside gene matches: 3. The CDR3 length is 15 residues. CDR3 coding DNA: TGTGCCATCAGTGAACCAGGGGGCGACACCGGGGAGCTGTTTTTT. Its protein product is CAISEPGGDTGELFF.

The chain is built from TRBV28 and TRBJ1-2; no firm D call. Germline V CDR1 and CDR2: MDHEN, SYDVKM. V dropped 6 bases and J dropped 2 bases, with 13 bases sitting between them. The CDR3 has 14 amino acids. The CDR3 loop is CASRPRLGNYGYTF. In DNA, the CDR3 is TGTGCCAGCAGACCCCGCTTAGGAAACTATGGCTACACCTTC.

This rearrangement joins TRBV14 to TRBJ2-1, with 9 positions matching TRBD2. The CDR3 contains 13 residues. The V and J ends lost 2 bases and 9 bases, in that order; junction bases with no gene match: 2. Germline V gene data show CDR1 as SGHDN and CDR2 as FVKESK. CDR3 in DNA: TGTGCCAGCAGCCAATTAGCGGGAGCTGAGCAGTTCTTC. It codes for CASSQLAGAEQFF.